The rows below give T cell receptor beta chains drawn from one sample of a study of blood T cells in healthy people across ages. Each CDR3 protein is one row after TCRdb ran MiXCR on the 5' RACE reads. This sample has roughly 900,000 distinct CDR3 sequences; 29% occur once, and the top ten carry roughly 17%. The sequencing input was blood. The receptors here all came from a woman aged 80 or over in good health. Each CDR3 is given without its conserved first and last residue. Where a row states a size, it is once, few, many or the class of an expanded clone; other rows omit it.

j_call: TRBJ2-5
clone_size: many
v_call: TRBV3-1
cdr3_aa: ASSQSGLAGYQETQY

j_call: TRBJ2-3
clone_size: many
v_call: TRBV7-9
cdr3_aa: ASSPLVVEADTQY

j_call: TRBJ2-5
clone_size: NA
v_call: TRBV5-5
cdr3_aa: ANSLRLVGETQY

j_call: TRBJ2-1
clone_size: many
v_call: TRBV7-8
cdr3_aa: ASSLGLAANNEQF

j_call: TRBJ1-5
clone_size: many
v_call: TRBV12-3/TRBV12-4
cdr3_aa: ASSPGDSRNQPQH

j_call: TRBJ2-7
clone_size: NA
v_call: TRBV20-1
cdr3_aa: SARAERSMAYERY

j_call: TRBJ2-5
clone_size: many
v_call: TRBV12-3/TRBV12-4
cdr3_aa: ASSGLARETQY

j_call: TRBJ2-2
clone_size: NA
v_call: TRBV20-1
cdr3_aa: SARVVARTYTGELF

j_call: TRBJ2-1
clone_size: NA
v_call: TRBV29-1
cdr3_aa: SVGDNGASKTQF

j_call: TRBJ1-4
clone_size: NA
v_call: TRBV12-3/TRBV12-4
cdr3_aa: ASSLALGGGEKLF

j_call: TRBJ1-1
clone_size: NA
v_call: TRBV5-1
cdr3_aa: ASSPTLGNAEAF

j_call: TRBJ1-1
clone_size: many
v_call: TRBV7-2
cdr3_aa: ASSLSRRGPRTEAF

j_call: NA
clone_size: NA
v_call: TRBV28
cdr3_aa: ASKRGGIYEQY